Listed below are T cell receptor beta chains from one sample, sequenced in a study of beta chain features in type 1 diabetes. Data came from immunoSEQ multiplex PCR; TCRdb stores just in-frame clones and leaves some out. The sample lists 35,000 to 50,000 clones; around 50% were seen once. Input material: stem cell memory CD4+ T cells from blood. The origin of the receptors is a woman in her twenties or thirties in good health. The conserved cysteine and the conserved F or W are not part of the CDR3 here. D genes are given only for firm matches. A clone size is listed for some rows: how often the clone was seen (once, few, many), or a class if it is expanded.

ASSFGQGGNQKLF . TRBV7-9 TRBD1
ASTPDRLSSYEQY few TRBV19 .
ASTATGSGANVLT . TRBV27 .
ASSSSQGVVSYEQY . TRBV6-6 TRBD1
ASSLVPGSGAGELF . TRBV5-1 .
ASNRRGAEAF . TRBV7-9 .
ASSLALRGSTDTQY . TRBV5-1 .
ASSLDFTGTGELF few TRBV5-4 .
ATSRLGSGVYNEQF once TRBV15 .
ASSQEGARTGELF . TRBV4-2 .
ASSVPYRTDTQH . TRBV25-1 .
ASSYLGARIQETQY . TRBV5-6 .
ASSSGTSGEDTQY . TRBV28 TRBD2
ASSPSPTTDNRKNIQY . TRBV11-3 .
ASRPTGAGANVLT . TRBV19 TRBD1
ASHAGQTNTGELF . TRBV19 .
ASSRGTDPYEQY . TRBV7-9 .
ASSVAAGGYETQY few TRBV9 TRBD2
AISESAGGGEQY many TRBV10-3 TRBD2
ASSDLVGGAAYNEQF few TRBV25-1 .
ATSGDRGRVTEAF . TRBV15 TRBD1
ASSYDPGQGAEQY few TRBV6-5 TRBD1
ASSKQTGMGNQPQH . TRBV7-9 TRBD1
TSSLEGDYLLYEQY . TRBV1 .
ASSSPALGAGNQPQH . TRBV7-2 .
ASSLGGLAYGYT . TRBV7-2 .
ASSPPTGQEQETQY few TRBV28 TRBD1
ASSTRTGSNTGELF . TRBV9 TRBD1
ATSDGLDSRAYEQY . TRBV15 .
ASCLQAYEQY . TRBV2 .
AWDRDGRNEKLF . TRBV30 .
ARTGGSQETQY . TRBV2 TRBD2
ASSLGRLLAGIYNEQF few TRBV11-2 TRBD2
ASSYGDSSQH few TRBV28 TRBD1
ASSQVRPGNTGELF few TRBV14 .
ASTLRGTSGRLEYNEQF . TRBV21-1 .
AISEGTKITGELF . TRBV10-3 .
ASSPQLAGKNTGELF . TRBV18 TRBD2
ASSFKFILSSYNEQF . TRBV7-8 .
AISLGTGGGQGPQH . TRBV28 TRBD1
ASSIGQATKEQF . TRBV28 TRBD1
ASSPRTGGAKYEQY few TRBV18 .
ASSLGGTGVGTEAF . TRBV11-2 TRBD1
ASSLKPSLAGVTQETQY . TRBV7-2 TRBD2
ASSSGQGLAQY . TRBV27 TRBD1
ASSLRLAGGNEQF . TRBV13 TRBD2
ASSQGWETQY . TRBV9 .
ASSSRAGHSYEQY . TRBV7-8 .
ASSPRDRRTEAF . TRBV28 TRBD1
SVERSGRAETQY . TRBV29-1 TRBD2
ASSIAIVDRGQPQH few TRBV19 TRBD1
ASSLARDSMNTEAF . TRBV5-5 TRBD1